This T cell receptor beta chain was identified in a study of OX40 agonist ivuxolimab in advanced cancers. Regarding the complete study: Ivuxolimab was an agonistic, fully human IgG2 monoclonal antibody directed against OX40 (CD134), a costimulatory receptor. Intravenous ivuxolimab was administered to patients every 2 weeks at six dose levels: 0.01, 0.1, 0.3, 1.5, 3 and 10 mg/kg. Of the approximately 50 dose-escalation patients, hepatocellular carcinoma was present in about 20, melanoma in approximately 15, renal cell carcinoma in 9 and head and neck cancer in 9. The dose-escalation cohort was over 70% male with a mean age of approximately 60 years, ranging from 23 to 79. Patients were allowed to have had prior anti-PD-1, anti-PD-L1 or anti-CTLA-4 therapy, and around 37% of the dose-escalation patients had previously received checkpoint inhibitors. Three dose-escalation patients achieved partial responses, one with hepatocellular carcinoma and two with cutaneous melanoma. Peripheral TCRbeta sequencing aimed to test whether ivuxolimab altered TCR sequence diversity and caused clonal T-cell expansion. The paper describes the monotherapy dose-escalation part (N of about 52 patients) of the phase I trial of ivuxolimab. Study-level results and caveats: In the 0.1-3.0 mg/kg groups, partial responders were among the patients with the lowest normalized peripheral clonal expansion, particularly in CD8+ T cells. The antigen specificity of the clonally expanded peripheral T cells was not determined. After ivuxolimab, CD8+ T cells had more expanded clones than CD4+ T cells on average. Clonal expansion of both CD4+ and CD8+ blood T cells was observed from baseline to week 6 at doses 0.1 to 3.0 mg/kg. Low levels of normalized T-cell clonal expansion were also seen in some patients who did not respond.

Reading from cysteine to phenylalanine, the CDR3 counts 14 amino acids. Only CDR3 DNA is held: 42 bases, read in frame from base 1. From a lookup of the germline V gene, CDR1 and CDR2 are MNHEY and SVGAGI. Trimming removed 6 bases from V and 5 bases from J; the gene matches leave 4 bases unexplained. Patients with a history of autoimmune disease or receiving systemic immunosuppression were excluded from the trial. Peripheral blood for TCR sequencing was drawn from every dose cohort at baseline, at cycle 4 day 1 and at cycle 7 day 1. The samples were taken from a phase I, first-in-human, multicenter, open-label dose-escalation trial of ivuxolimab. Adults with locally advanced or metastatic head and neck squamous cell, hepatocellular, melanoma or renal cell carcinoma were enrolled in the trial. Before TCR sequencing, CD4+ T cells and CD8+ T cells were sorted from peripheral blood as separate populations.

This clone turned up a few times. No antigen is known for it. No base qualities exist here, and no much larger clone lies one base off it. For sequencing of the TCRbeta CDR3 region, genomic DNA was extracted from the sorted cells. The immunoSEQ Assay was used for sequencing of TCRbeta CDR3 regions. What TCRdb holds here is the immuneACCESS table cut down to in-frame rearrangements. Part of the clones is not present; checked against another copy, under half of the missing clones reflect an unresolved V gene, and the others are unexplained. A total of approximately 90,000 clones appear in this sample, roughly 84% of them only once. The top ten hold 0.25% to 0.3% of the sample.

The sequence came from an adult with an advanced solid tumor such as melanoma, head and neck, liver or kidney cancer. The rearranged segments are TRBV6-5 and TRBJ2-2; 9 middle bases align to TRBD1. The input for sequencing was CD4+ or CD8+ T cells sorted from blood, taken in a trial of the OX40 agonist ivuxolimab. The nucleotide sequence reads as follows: TGTGCCAGCAGACGGGACAGGGAAACCGGGGAGCTGTTTTTT. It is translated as CASRRDRETGELFF.